One sample yielded the 13 T cell receptor beta chains listed below, sequenced in a study of blood T cell repertoires in COVID-19. Here immunoSEQ multiplex PCR was the method, and the copy in TCRdb shows in-frame clones only, minus some. The table has more than 100,000 clones, approximately 88% seen once. Sequences were obtained from peripheral blood. Receptors were obtained from a woman of 80 years or more with acute or convalescent COVID-19.

In DNA form, the CDR3 reads TGCGCCAGCAGCTCACAGATATCTAACTATGGCTACACCTTC. Translated: CASSSQISNYGYTF. V is TRBV5-1 and J is TRBJ1-2; the D is unclear. CDR3 length equals 14 residues. Deletions cut 3 bases from V and 0 bases from J, with 9 bases between. Per germline, CDR1 SGHRS and CDR2 YFSETQ.

This clone was seen a single time. The rearrangement joins TRBV4-3 to TRBJ2-2; possible D gene TRBD1, 5 bases. Trimming took off 3 bases at V and 3 bases at J, with 8 bases between the two ends. CDR3 length: 14 amino acids. Germline V gene sequence: CDR1 LGHNA, CDR2 YSLEER. The CDR3 DNA reads TGCGCCAGCAGCCAGGGGCGATACACCGGGGAGCTGTTTTTT. It specifies CASSQGRYTGELFF.

This sequence joins TRBV5-6 and TRBJ1-1, with D possibly TRBD1 on 6 matching bases. The CDR3 extends over 15 amino acids. Trimming left V 1 base short and J 4 bases short, with 14 bases between. Germline lookup yields CDR1 SGHDT and CDR2 YYEEEE. The CDR3 sequence is CASSLTGGRVTEAFF. In DNA, the CDR3 is TGTGCCAGCAGCTTGACGGGGGGGCGGGTCACTGAAGCTTTCTTT.

The chain combines TRBV9 with TRBJ2-1; 8 nucleotides align to TRBD1. In germline, CDR1 is SGDLS, CDR2 YYNGEE. V shed 1 base and J 10 bases; nucleotides not matched to a gene: 13. The CDR3 loop spans 16 amino acids. The CDR3 loop reads CASSVRLTGDGGEQFF. The CDR3, as DNA: TGTGCCAGCAGCGTACGTTTGACAGGGGATGGAGGGGAGCAGTTCTTC.

V gene TRBV30 combines with J gene TRBJ1-1; no reliable D call. Trimming took off 0 bases at V and 3 bases at J, with 11 bases between the two ends. Germline assignment: CDR1 GTSNPN and CDR2 SVGIG (reference sequence). This CDR3 has 14 residues. In DNA form, the CDR3 reads TGTGCCTGGAGTGTAGAGGGTCGGGACACTGAAGCTTTCTTT. It encodes CAWSVEGRDTEAFF.

The rearrangement links TRBV10-3 to TRBJ1-3, with D possibly being TRBD1 (6 bases). Germline V gene lookup returns CDR1 ENHRY and CDR2 SYGVKD. This CDR3 has 16 amino acids. V lost 2 bases and J lost 2, with 13 bases in between. CDR3 in DNA: TGTGCCATCAGTGAGCCTCACGGGGACACTGGAAACACCATATATTTT. Translated: CAISEPHGDTGNTIYF.

The V gene is TRBV7-9, the J gene TRBJ1-3; D not certain. Germline V gene sequence: CDR1 SEHNR, CDR2 FQNEAQ (reference sequence). The CDR3 spans 16 residues. With 4 bases removed from V and 6 bases from J, the gap between germline ends came to 19 bases. Here the CDR3 reads CASSSEAPSGVNTIYF. The CDR3 DNA follows: TGTGCCAGCAGCTCGGAGGCCCCAAGCGGTGTAAACACCATATATTTT. Full variable domain (missing parts from reference TRBV7-9 and TRBJ1-3): DTGVSQNPRHKITKRGQNVTFRCDPISEHNRLYWYRQTLGQGPEFLTYFQNEAQLEKSRLLSDRFSAERPKGSFSTLEIQRTEQGDSAMYLCASSSEAPSGVNTIYFGEGSWLTVV.

The chain employs TRBV11-2 and TRBJ2-1, with 8 positions matching TRBD1. Trimming removed 3 bases from V and 8 bases from J; junction bases left unmatched: 6. The length of the CDR3 is 14 residues. The V gene's germline CDR1 is SGHAT and CDR2 FQNNGV. The CDR3 DNA is TGTGCCAGCAGCTTCGGACAGGGTATACATGAGCAGTTCTTC. Amino acid sequence: CASSFGQGIHEQFF.

This rearrangement joins TRBV3-1 (or the pseudogene TRBV3-2) to TRBJ2-1; 9 bases line up with TRBD2. Trimming took 1 base from V and 8 from J; bases not matched to a gene: 12. The CDR3 contains 17 residues. Germline CDR1 reads LGHDT; CDR2 reads YNNKEL (reference sequence). The DNA for the CDR3 is TGTGCCAGCAGCCAAGTTAACTCTGGCGGGGGGGCATATGAGCAGTTCTTC. It yields the protein CASSQVNSGGGAYEQFF.

Only one count was recorded for this clone. V gene TRBV7-2 combines with J gene TRBJ2-5, with D perhaps TRBD1 (5 bases). The CDR3 totals 14 residues. Germline CDR1 is SGHTA and CDR2 is FQGNSA. Trimming stripped 2 bases from V and 4 bases from J, with 11 bases between. CDR3 nucleotide sequence: TGTGCCAGCAGCTTACGGCAGGGTAGAGAGACCCAGTACTTC. Protein product: CASSLRQGRETQYF.

The chain carries TRBV5-1 and TRBJ1-5; TRBD1 is a possible D gene (6 bases). Germline CDR1 and CDR2: SGHRS and YFSETQ. The CDR3 runs to 16 residues. The V gene lost 4 bases and the J gene lost 2 bases, with 16 bases spanning the gap. This CDR3 reads CASSAQGLGGNQPQHF. The DNA for the CDR3 is TGCGCCAGCAGCGCACAGGGCCTCGGGGGCAATCAGCCCCAGCATTTT.

The gene calls are TRBV7-2 and TRBJ2-5, with a tentative D call TRBD1 (5 bases). V was shortened by 5 bases and J by 5 bases, with 15 bases between the two germline ends. Germline CDR1 reads SGHTA; CDR2 reads FQGNSA. The CDR3 has 14 amino acids. The CDR3 DNA sequence: TGTGCCAGCAGCGTGGGGTCAGGGAAGGAGACCCAGTACTTC. It yields the protein CASSVGSGKETQYF. The full variable domain, its missing parts supplied by reference TRBV7-2 and TRBJ2-5, is GAGVSQSPSNKVTEKGKDVELRCDPISGHTALYWYRQSLGQGLEFLIYFQGNSAPDKSGLPSDRFSAERTGGSVSTLTIQRTQQEDSAVYLCASSVGSGKETQYFGPGTRLLVL.

V is TRBV7-2 and J is TRBJ2-1; 7 nucleotides match TRBD2. The V gene's germline CDR1 is SGHTA and CDR2 FQGNSA. The CDR3 covers 15 residues. The J segment lost 3 bases and the V segment lost 4 bases, leaving 6 bases of the junction unmatched. The CDR3 sequence: CASSYSSGNYNEQFF. CDR3 in DNA: TGTGCCAGCAGCTACTCTAGCGGAAACTACAATGAGCAGTTCTTC.